The T cell receptor beta chain described here comes from a study of blood T cell repertoires in COVID-19. Trimming pared 2 bases from V and 1 base from J, leaving 12 bases between. Germline CDR1 KGHSH, CDR2 LQKENI. CDR3 size: 16 residues. The data were produced by immunoSEQ multiplex PCR, yet TCRdb's version contains in-frame clones alone and is incomplete. The table lists approximately 150,000 clones, about 80% of them singletons. This receptor was obtained from a man in his 70s who had recovered from COVID-19. Material: peripheral blood. This chain joins TRBV18 and TRBJ1-5, with a weak D call TRBD1 (5 bases). The CDR3 is CASSPKGAQSNQPQHF. As DNA, the CDR3 is TGTGCCAGCTCACCAAAAGGGGCGCAGAGCAATCAGCCCCAGCATTTT.